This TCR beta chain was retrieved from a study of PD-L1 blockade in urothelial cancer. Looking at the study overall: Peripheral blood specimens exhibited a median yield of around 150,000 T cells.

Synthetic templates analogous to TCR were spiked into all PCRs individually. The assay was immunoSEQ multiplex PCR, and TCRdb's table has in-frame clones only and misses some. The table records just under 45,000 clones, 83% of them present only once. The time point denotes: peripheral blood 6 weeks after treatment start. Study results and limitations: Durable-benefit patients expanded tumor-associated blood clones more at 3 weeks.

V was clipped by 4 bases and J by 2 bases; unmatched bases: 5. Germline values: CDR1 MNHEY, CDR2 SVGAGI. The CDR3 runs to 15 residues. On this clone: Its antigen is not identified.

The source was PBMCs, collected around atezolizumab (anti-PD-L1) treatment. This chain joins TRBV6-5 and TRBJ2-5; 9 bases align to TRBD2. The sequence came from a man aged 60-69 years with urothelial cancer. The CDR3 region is CASSSSGAVQETQYF. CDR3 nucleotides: TGTGCCAGCAGTTCTAGCGGGGCGGTACAAGAGACCCAGTACTTC.